The rows below give T cell receptor beta chains drawn from one sample of a study of technical replicates of blood from a handful of donors. The table came from immunoSEQ multiplex PCR; TCRdb's copy has only in-frame clones and leaves some out. This sample yields tens of thousands of clones, of which about 91% are seen a single time; around 0.3% belongs to the top ten. Source material: T cells isolated from PBMCs. All receptors derive from a human donor in good health. Each CDR3 is given with its conserved first and last residue. A D gene is named only where the DNA matches it firmly. Rows give clone size only sometimes, using once, few, many, or a class for an expanded clone.

CDR3 | DNA | J | V | D | size
CASSLAAWGVTTGELFF | TGTGCCAGCAGCTTAGCTGCGTGGGGGGTCACCACCGGGGAGCTGTTTTTT | TRBJ2-2 | TRBV11-3 | NA | NA
CASSLDGRGNQPQHF | TGTGCCAGCAGCTTAGACGGCAGGGGCAATCAGCCCCAGCATTTT | TRBJ1-5 | TRBV11-2 | NA | NA
CASSEGGLHYGYTF | TGTGCCAGCAGCGAAGGGGGTCTTCACTATGGCTACACCTTC | TRBJ1-2 | TRBV7-9 | NA | NA
CASSSMAGTSDYGYTF | TGTGCCAGCAGTTCTATGGCGGGGACCTCGGACTATGGCTACACCTTC | TRBJ1-2 | TRBV28 | NA | NA
CSSGGTTYEQYF | TGTTCTAGCGGGGGGACCACCTACGAGCAGTACTTC | TRBJ2-7 | TRBV2 | TRBD2 | NA
CASSLDRADYGYTF | TGTGCCAGCAGTTTAGACAGAGCTGACTATGGCTACACCTTC | TRBJ1-2 | TRBV27 | NA | NA
CASSPDRVRNEQFF | TGTGCCAGCTCACCGGACAGGGTGCGGAATGAGCAGTTCTTC | TRBJ2-1 | TRBV18 | TRBD1 | NA
CASSLAYTEAFF | TGTGCCAGCAGCTTAGCCTACACTGAAGCTTTCTTT | TRBJ1-1 | TRBV7-8 | NA | NA
CASSPRISGNTIYF | TGCGCCAGCAGCCCCAGGATCTCCGGAAACACCATATATTTT | TRBJ1-3 | TRBV4-1 | NA | NA
CAWKSVESSYEQYF | TGTGCCTGGAAGTCAGTGGAGAGCTCCTACGAGCAGTACTTC | TRBJ2-7 | TRBV30 | NA | NA
CASSLGAGAKETQYF | TGTGCCAGCAGTTTAGGAGCGGGAGCAAAGGAGACCCAGTACTTC | TRBJ2-5 | TRBV28 | TRBD2 | NA
CAISESVYSGGPSQETQYF | TGTGCCATCAGTGAGTCAGTTTACTCTGGAGGCCCCTCGCAGGAGACCCAGTACTTC | TRBJ2-5 | TRBV10-3 | NA | NA
CASSKATGYEQYF | TGTGCCAGCTCAAAAGCGACAGGGTACGAGCAGTACTTC | TRBJ2-7 | TRBV18 | TRBD1 | NA
CASILGDTGELFF | TGTGCCAGCATCCTGGGAGACACCGGGGAGCTGTTTTTT | TRBJ2-2 | TRBV7-9 | NA | NA
CASSYTGLGTEAFF | TGTGCCAGCAGCTATACAGGGCTAGGGACTGAAGCTTTCTTT | TRBJ1-1 | TRBV11-2 | NA | NA
CSVVEGFWAVNTEAFF | TGCAGCGTTGTTGAGGGCTTTTGGGCGGTGAACACTGAAGCTTTCTTT | TRBJ1-1 | TRBV29-1 | NA | NA
CASSSQGSGNTIYF | TGCGCCAGCAGCTCACAGGGTTCTGGAAACACCATATATTTT | TRBJ1-3 | TRBV4-1 | NA | NA
CASSLAGGRHGYTF | TGTGCCAGCAGCTTGGCAGGGGGGCGGCATGGCTACACCTTC | TRBJ1-2 | TRBV5-6 | TRBD1 | NA
CASSPGGGEQYF | TGTGCCAGCAGCCCAGGGGGCGGCGAGCAGTACTTC | TRBJ2-7 | TRBV14 | TRBD1 | once
CASSLGASPYEQYF | TGTGCCAGCAGCTTGGGGGCCAGTCCCTACGAGCAGTACTTC | TRBJ2-7 | TRBV5-6 | NA | few
CASSQAVGVSGTDTQYF | TGCGCCAGCAGCCAAGCTGTCGGGGTCTCGGGCACAGATACGCAGTATTTT | TRBJ2-3 | TRBV4-1 | NA | NA
CAWSKAGGTEQFF | TGTGCCTGGAGTAAGGCGGGGGGGACCGAGCAGTTCTTC | TRBJ2-1 | TRBV30 | TRBD2 | NA
CASSEGTGFYEQYF | TGTGCCAGCAGTGAGGGGACAGGGTTCTACGAGCAGTACTTC | TRBJ2-7 | TRBV2 | TRBD1 | NA
CASSPRHPYEQYF | TGTGCCAGCTCACCCAGACATCCCTACGAGCAGTACTTC | TRBJ2-7 | TRBV18 | NA | once
CASSEAHGLYNEQFF | TGTGCCAGCAGTGAAGCACACGGACTCTACAATGAGCAGTTCTTC | TRBJ2-1 | TRBV6-1 | NA | NA
CASSSRLAGARQTQYF | TGTGCTAGCAGCTCGAGACTAGCGGGGGCGAGACAGACCCAGTACTTC | TRBJ2-5 | TRBV7-7 | TRBD2 | few
CASSLSEIDTGELFF | TGCGCCAGCAGCCTGTCGGAGATTGACACCGGGGAGCTGTTTTTT | TRBJ2-2 | TRBV5-1 | NA | NA
CASSLATGEGVEKLFF | TGTGCCAGCAGTCTCGCGACAGGGGAAGGGGTTGAAAAACTGTTTTTT | TRBJ1-4 | TRBV27 | TRBD1 | once
CASSSGTTGYNEQFF | TGCGCCAGCAGCTCAGGAACAACCGGTTACAATGAGCAGTTCTTC | TRBJ2-1 | TRBV5-1 | NA | NA
CASSPQARPDLAIYTF | TGTGCCAGCAGCCCTCAGGCCCGCCCTGACCTTGCGATCTACACCTTC | TRBJ1-2 | TRBV5-6 | NA | NA
CASSLRDRVFFF | TGTGCCAGCAGTCTCCGGGACAGGGTCTTTTTTTTT | TRBJ1-5 | TRBV6-1 | TRBD1 | NA
CASSPPGVEQYF | TGTGCCAGTAGTCCCCCCGGGGTCGAGCAGTACTTC | TRBJ2-7 | TRBV19 | NA | NA
CASSSPRGQGAYEQYF | TGTGCCAGCAGTTCCCCTAGGGGACAGGGGGCCTACGAGCAGTACTTC | TRBJ2-7 | TRBV28 | TRBD1 | NA
CASNNLAGGRIQYF | TGTGCCAGCAACAACCTAGCGGGAGGGCGCATTCAGTACTTC | TRBJ2-4 | TRBV6-5 | TRBD2 | NA
CASSGQGNTEAFF | TGTGCCAGCAGTGGACAGGGGAACACTGAAGCTTTCTTT | TRBJ1-1 | TRBV25-1 | TRBD1 | NA
CASSQSCGSSYNEQFF | TGCGCCAGCAGTCAATCTTGCGGGAGCTCCTACAATGAGCAGTTCTTC | TRBJ2-1 | TRBV23-1 | TRBD2 | NA
CASSPQTGSSYEQYF | TGTGCCAGCAGCCCGCAGACAGGAAGCTCCTACGAGCAGTACTTC | TRBJ2-7 | TRBV7-2 | NA | once
CASSERGDRVGQPQHF | TGTGCCAGCAGTGAAAGGGGAGACAGGGTGGGTCAGCCCCAGCATTTT | TRBJ1-5 | TRBV6-1 | TRBD1 | NA
CASSYSKGFSFEKLFF | TGTGCCAGCAGTTACTCGAAGGGGTTCAGTTTTGAAAAACTGTTTTTT | TRBJ1-4 | TRBV6-5 | NA | NA
CASKGVIGKRPEGYTF | TGTGCCAGCAAGGGGGTCATAGGGAAGCGGCCCGAGGGCTACACCTTC | TRBJ1-2 | TRBV11-2 | NA | NA
CASSLGTGNSPLHF | TGTGCCAGCAGTCTCGGGACAGGGAATTCACCCCTCCACTTT | TRBJ1-6 | TRBV27 | TRBD1 | few
CASTSGANEQFF | TGTGCCAGCACTAGCGGGGCCAATGAGCAGTTCTTC | TRBJ2-1 | TRBV6-4 | TRBD2 | NA
CASSSRALGSYEQYF | TGTGCCAGCAGCTCCAGAGCCCTCGGGTCCTACGAGCAGTACTTC | TRBJ2-7 | TRBV13 | NA | NA
CASSGYSPNTGELFF | TGTGCCAGTAGCGGGTATTCTCCTAACACCGGGGAGCTGTTTTTT | TRBJ2-2 | TRBV19 | NA | NA
CASKLAGGPGIGELFF | TGTGCCAGCAAGCTAGCGGGAGGGCCGGGGATCGGGGAGCTGTTTTTT | TRBJ2-2 | TRBV2 | TRBD2 | NA
CASSLWTSDTQYF | TGTGCCAGCAGCCTATGGACATCAGATACGCAGTATTTT | TRBJ2-3 | TRBV5-4 | NA | NA
CASSRDSSTSYEQYF | TGTGCCAGCAGCAGGGACAGTTCGACCTCCTACGAGCAGTACTTC | TRBJ2-7 | TRBV2 | TRBD1 | NA
CASRGLGGGEQYF | TGTGCCAGCAGGGGGTTAGGAGGAGGGGAGCAGTACTTC | TRBJ2-7 | TRBV2 | NA | NA
CAIREGTGQGIGNYEQYF | TGTGCCATCAGAGAGGGTACGGGACAGGGCATCGGAAACTACGAGCAGTACTTC | TRBJ2-7 | TRBV10-3 | TRBD1 | NA
CASSLTGPADTEAFF | TGCGCCAGCAGCTTGACAGGGCCGGCAGACACTGAAGCTTTCTTT | TRBJ1-1 | TRBV5-1 | NA | NA
CASSQLRGGQNTIYF | TGTGCCAGCAGCCAGCTTAGGGGAGGACAAAACACCATATATTTT | TRBJ1-3 | TRBV7-9 | NA | NA
CASNPSGRTYEQYF | TGTGCCAGCAATCCTAGCGGGAGGACGTACGAGCAGTACTTC | TRBJ2-7 | TRBV6-1 | TRBD2 | NA
CASSQTRDEQFF | TGCGCCAGCAGCCAAACTAGGGATGAGCAGTTCTTC | TRBJ2-1 | TRBV4-1 | NA | NA
CASSPSPSSYNEQFF | TGTGCCAGCAGCCCAAGTCCTAGCTCCTACAATGAGCAGTTCTTC | TRBJ2-1 | TRBV11-3 | NA | NA